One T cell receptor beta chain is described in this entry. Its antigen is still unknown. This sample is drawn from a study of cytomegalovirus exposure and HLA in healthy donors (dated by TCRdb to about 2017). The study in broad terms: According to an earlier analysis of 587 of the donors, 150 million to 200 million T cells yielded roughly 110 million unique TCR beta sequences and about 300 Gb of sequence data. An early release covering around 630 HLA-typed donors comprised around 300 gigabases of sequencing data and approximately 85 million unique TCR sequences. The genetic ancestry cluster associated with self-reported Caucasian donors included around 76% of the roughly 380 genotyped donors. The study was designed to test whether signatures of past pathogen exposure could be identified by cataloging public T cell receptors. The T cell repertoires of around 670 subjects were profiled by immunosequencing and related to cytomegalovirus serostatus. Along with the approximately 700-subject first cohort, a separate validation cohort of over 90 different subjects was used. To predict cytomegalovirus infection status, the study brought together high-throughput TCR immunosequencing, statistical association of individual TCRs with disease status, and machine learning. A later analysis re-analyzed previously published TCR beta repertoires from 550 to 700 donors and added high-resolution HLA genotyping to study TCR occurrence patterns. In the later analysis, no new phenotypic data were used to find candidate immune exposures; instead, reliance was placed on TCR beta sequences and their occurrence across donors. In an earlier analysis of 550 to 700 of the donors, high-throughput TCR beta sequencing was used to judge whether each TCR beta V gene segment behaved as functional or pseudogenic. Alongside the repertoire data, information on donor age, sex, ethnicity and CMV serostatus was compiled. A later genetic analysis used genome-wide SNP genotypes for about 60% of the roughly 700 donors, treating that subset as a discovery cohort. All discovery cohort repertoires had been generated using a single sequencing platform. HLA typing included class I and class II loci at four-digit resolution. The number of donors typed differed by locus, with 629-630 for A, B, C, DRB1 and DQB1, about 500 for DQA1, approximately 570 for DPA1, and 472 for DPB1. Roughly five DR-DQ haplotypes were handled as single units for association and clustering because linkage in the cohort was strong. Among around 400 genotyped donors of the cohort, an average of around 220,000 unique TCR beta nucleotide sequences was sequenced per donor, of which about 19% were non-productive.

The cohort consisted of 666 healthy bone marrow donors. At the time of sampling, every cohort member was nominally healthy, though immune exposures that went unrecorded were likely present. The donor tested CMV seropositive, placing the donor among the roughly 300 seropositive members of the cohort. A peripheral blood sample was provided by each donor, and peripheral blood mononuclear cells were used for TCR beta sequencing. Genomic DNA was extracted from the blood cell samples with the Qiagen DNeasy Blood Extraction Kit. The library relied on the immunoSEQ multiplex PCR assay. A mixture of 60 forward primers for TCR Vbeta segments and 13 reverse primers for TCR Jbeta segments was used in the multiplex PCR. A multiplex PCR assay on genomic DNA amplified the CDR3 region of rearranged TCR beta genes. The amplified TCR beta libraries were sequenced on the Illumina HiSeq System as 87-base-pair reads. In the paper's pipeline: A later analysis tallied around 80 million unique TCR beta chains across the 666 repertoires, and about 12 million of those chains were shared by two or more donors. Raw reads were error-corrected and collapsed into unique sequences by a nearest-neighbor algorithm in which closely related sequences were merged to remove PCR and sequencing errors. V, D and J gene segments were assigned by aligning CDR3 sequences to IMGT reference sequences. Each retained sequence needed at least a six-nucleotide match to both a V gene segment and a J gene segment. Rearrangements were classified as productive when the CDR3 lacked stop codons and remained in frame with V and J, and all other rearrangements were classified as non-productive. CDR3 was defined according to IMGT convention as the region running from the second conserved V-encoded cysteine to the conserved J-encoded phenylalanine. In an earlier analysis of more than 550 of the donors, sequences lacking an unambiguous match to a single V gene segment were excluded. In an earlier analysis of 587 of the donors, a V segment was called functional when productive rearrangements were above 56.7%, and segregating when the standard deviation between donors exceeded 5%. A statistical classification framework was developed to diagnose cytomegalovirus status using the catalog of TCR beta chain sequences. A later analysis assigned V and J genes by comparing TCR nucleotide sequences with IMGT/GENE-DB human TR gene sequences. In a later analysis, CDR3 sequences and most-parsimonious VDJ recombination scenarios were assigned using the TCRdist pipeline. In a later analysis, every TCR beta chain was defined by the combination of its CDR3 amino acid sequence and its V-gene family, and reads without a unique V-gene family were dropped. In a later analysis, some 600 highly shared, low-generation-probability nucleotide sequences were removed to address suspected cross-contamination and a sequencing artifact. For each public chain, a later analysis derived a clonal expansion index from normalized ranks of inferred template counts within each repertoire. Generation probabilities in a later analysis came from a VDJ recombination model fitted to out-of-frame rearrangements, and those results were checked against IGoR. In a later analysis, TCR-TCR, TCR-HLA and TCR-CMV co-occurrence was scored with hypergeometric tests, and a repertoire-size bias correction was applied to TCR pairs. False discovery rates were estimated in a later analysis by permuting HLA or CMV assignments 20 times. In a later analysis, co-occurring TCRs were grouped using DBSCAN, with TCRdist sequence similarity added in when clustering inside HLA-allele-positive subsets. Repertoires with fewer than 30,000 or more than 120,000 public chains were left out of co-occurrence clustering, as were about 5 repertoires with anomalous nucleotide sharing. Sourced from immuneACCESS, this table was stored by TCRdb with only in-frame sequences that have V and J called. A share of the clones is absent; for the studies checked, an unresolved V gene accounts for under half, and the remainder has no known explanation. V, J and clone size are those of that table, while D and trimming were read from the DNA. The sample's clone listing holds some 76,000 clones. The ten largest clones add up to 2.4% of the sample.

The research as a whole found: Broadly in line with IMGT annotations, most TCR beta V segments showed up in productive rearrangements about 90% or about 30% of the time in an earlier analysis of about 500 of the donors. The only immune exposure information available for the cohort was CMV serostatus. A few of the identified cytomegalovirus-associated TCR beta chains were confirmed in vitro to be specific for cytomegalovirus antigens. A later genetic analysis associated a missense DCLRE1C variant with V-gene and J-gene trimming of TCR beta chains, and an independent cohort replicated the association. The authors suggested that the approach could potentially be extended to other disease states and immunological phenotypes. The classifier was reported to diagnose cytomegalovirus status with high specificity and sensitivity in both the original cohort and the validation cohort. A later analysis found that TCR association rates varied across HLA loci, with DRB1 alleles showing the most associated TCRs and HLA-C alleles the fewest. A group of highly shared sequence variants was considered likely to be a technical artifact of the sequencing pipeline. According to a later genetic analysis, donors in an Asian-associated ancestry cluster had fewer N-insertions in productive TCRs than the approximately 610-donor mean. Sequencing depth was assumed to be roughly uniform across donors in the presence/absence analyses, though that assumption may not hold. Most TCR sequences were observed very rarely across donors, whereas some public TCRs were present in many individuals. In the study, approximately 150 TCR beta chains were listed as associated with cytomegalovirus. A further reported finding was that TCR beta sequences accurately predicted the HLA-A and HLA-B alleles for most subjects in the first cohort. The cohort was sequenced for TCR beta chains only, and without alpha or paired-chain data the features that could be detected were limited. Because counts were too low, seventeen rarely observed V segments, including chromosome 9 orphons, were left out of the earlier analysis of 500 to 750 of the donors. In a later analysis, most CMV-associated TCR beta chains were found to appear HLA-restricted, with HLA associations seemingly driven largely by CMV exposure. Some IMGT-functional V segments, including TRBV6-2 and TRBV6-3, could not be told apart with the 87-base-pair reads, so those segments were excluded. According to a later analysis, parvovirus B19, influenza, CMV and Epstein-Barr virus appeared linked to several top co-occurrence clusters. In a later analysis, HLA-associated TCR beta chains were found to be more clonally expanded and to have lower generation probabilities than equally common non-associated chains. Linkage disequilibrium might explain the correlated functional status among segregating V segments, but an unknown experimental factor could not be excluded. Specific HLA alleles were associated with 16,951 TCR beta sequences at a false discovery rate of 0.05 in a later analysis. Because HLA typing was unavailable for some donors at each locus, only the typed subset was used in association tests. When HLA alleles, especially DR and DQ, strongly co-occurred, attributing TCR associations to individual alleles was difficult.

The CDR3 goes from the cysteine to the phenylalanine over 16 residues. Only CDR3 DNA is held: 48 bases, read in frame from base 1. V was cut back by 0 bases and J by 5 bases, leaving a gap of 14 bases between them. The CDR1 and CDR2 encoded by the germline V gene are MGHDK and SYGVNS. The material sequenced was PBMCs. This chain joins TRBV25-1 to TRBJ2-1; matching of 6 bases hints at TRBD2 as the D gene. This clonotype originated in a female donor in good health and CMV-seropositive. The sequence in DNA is TGTGCCAGCAGTGAATACAAGCGGGCGCCCAACAATGAGCAGTTCTTC. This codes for CASSEYKRAPNNEQFF.